Listed here is a single T cell receptor beta chain. No antigen is known for it. The record originates from a study of shared clonotypes between healthy human individuals. Study-wide findings and caveats: Among donors, clonotype sharing was expected to be affected by sequencing depth. Tissues were not sampled, only blood, and their repertoires likely differ.

Recent acute infections and vaccinations were absent in the healthy HIV-negative adult donors. The method was immunoSEQ multiplex PCR; TCRdb's version includes in-frame clones alone and lacks a portion of them. This sample has 400,000 to 500,000 clones, with about 82% found just once. The sequencing input was PBMCs. This receptor was identified in a woman between 40 and 55 years old in good health. Some clones in this sample may be carry-over from other donors' samples.

CDR3 coding DNA: TGTGCCACCAGCAGAGATGTGGGGGGCGGGGAGCTGTTTTTT. This gives the protein CATSRDVGGGELFF. This chain connects TRBV15 to TRBJ2-2; D possibly corresponds to TRBD2 (6 bases). The CDR3 contains 14 residues. V lost 0 bases to trimming and J lost 7 bases, with 9 bases between them. Germline CDR1 reads LNHNV; CDR2 reads YYDKDF (reference sequence).